This TCR beta chain was obtained from a study of T cell responses to AZD1222 COVID-19 vaccine. Study-level points and caveats: In a largely white British group with more females than males, clonal diversity was possibly underestimated.

In regard to this clone: Its cognate antigen is unknown.

Repertoires were generated with immunoSEQ multiplex PCR, while TCRdb's copy carries only in-frame clones and drops some. The sample holds over 130,000 clones, 70% to 90% seen once. This CDR3 has 13 amino acids. Germline V gene sequence: CDR1 KGHSH, CDR2 LQKENI. V was pared by 4 bases and J by 6 bases, with 2 bases of the junction left unmatched. The receptor comes from an adult in good health. The chain is built from TRBV18 and TRBJ2-1; TRBD2 matches 8 bases. Sample: peripheral blood, taken on day 0 of AZD1222 vaccination. CDR3 protein: CASSLGLANEQFF. The CDR3 bases are TGTGCCAGCTCACTTGGACTAGCCAATGAGCAGTTCTTC.